This note documents a single T cell receptor (beta chain) sequence. This sample is drawn from a study of control samples from healthy donors and cancer patients. Germline CDR1 and CDR2: SGDLS and YYNGEE. V was clipped by 4 bases and J by 0 bases, with 20 bases between them. The CDR3 is made up of 17 amino acids. The table came from immunoSEQ multiplex PCR; TCRdb's copy has only in-frame clones and leaves some out. The sample records 150,000 to 180,000 clones, about 94% being singletons. The receptor was derived from a man between 40 and 49 years old in good health. The sequenced sample was blood. The V and J genes are TRBV9 and TRBJ2-7; the D gene is possibly TRBD2 (6 bases). The CDR3 DNA reads TGTGCCAGCAGCCCGGGACCGGGCGGGGATTACTCCTACGAGCAGTACTTC. Amino acid sequence: CASSPGPGGDYSYEQYF.